Listed below are T cell receptor beta chains from one sample, sequenced in a study of high-grade serous ovarian cancer treatment subgroups. Assay: immunoSEQ multiplex PCR; the TCRdb copy retains only in-frame clones and omits some. The table records 5,800 or so clones, around 70% of them present only once. The specimen was tumor tissue. All receptors derive from a human donor with high-grade serous ovarian cancer. Both conserved end residues are part of each CDR3. D genes are given only for firm matches. The size of a clone is reported for some rows only, either as once, few or many, or as a class for expanded clones.

d_call: .; v_call: TRBV4-3; j_call: TRBJ1-2; clone_size: .; cdr3_nt: TGCGCCAGCAGCCCAAGTGCGAGGGGGTATGGCTACACCTTC; cdr3_aa: CASSPSARGYGYTF
d_call: .; v_call: TRBV13; j_call: TRBJ1-2; clone_size: few; cdr3_nt: TGTGCCAGCAGCTCGACAGAGATCAACTATGGCTACACCTTC; cdr3_aa: CASSSTEINYGYTF
d_call: .; v_call: TRBV18; j_call: TRBJ1-3; clone_size: once; cdr3_nt: TGTGCCAGCTCACCTGAGTTCTCTGGAAACACCATATATTTT; cdr3_aa: CASSPEFSGNTIYF
d_call: .; v_call: TRBV11-2; j_call: TRBJ2-7; clone_size: once; cdr3_nt: TGTGCCAGCAGCTTCGACAGAACCTACGAGCAGTACTTC; cdr3_aa: CASSFDRTYEQYF
d_call: TRBD1; v_call: TRBV6-5; j_call: TRBJ1-2; clone_size: .; cdr3_nt: TGTGCCACGACAGGGGATTACGGCTACACCTTC; cdr3_aa: CATTGDYGYTF
d_call: TRBD1; v_call: TRBV18; j_call: TRBJ2-1; clone_size: .; cdr3_nt: TGTGCCAGCTCACGAAGACAGGGACAACAAGAGCAGTTCTTC; cdr3_aa: CASSRRQGQQEQFF
d_call: .; v_call: TRBV7-2; j_call: TRBJ1-2; clone_size: .; cdr3_nt: TGTGCCAGCAGCTTAGGGCGTGGTGGCTACACCTTC; cdr3_aa: CASSLGRGGYTF
d_call: TRBD1; v_call: TRBV7-8; j_call: TRBJ1-2; clone_size: .; cdr3_nt: TGTGCCAGCAGCTGGGGGGACAGGGGAAACTATGGCTACACCTTC; cdr3_aa: CASSWGDRGNYGYTF
d_call: .; v_call: TRBV2; j_call: TRBJ1-1; clone_size: once; cdr3_nt: TGTGCCAGCAGTGGGGGAACTGAAGCTTTCTTT; cdr3_aa: CASSGGTEAFF
d_call: .; v_call: TRBV28; j_call: TRBJ2-5; clone_size: .; cdr3_nt: TGTGCCAGCAGTCCGCTGACCCACAAAGCGAGGCCCCGAGGGGAGACCCAGTACTTC; cdr3_aa: CASSPLTHKARPRGETQYF
d_call: .; v_call: TRBV7-2; j_call: TRBJ1-5; clone_size: few; cdr3_nt: TGTGCCAGCAGCCTACGAAGTGGGTCGGGTCAGCCCCAGCATTTT; cdr3_aa: CASSLRSGSGQPQHF
d_call: TRBD1; v_call: TRBV11-3; j_call: TRBJ2-2; clone_size: few; cdr3_nt: TGTGCCAGCAGCTACAGACCGGGACAGGGGAACACCGGGGAGCTGTTTTTT; cdr3_aa: CASSYRPGQGNTGELFF
d_call: TRBD1; v_call: TRBV14; j_call: TRBJ1-6; clone_size: .; cdr3_nt: TGTGCCAGCAGCCCCCCGGGACAGTATAATTCACCCCTCCACTTT; cdr3_aa: CASSPPGQYNSPLHF
d_call: .; v_call: TRBV5-1; j_call: TRBJ1-2; clone_size: .; cdr3_nt: TGCGCCAGCAGCGATATTGGGAAAACTATTCCCACCTTC; cdr3_aa: CASSDIGKTIPTF
d_call: .; v_call: TRBV25-1; j_call: TRBJ1-6; clone_size: .; cdr3_nt: TGTGCCAGCAGTGAAACAAACGCTGTTCCACCCCTCCACTTT; cdr3_aa: CASSETNAVPPLHF
d_call: .; v_call: TRBV12-5; j_call: TRBJ1-5; clone_size: few; cdr3_nt: TGTGCTAGTGGTTTGGTTCGTCAGAATCAGCCCCAGCATTTT; cdr3_aa: CASGLVRQNQPQHF
d_call: .; v_call: TRBV30; j_call: TRBJ1-1; clone_size: .; cdr3_nt: TGTGCCTGGAGTTTAATGAACACTGAAGCTTTCTTT; cdr3_aa: CAWSLMNTEAFF
d_call: .; v_call: TRBV19; j_call: TRBJ1-2; clone_size: .; cdr3_nt: TGTGCCAGTAGTATACGGGAGGGCGGCTACACCTTC; cdr3_aa: CASSIREGGYTF
d_call: .; v_call: TRBV5-1; j_call: TRBJ1-2; clone_size: .; cdr3_nt: TGCGCCAGCAGCTTTGCCTCCCTTGGCGAGGATGGCTACACCTTC; cdr3_aa: CASSFASLGEDGYTF
d_call: .; v_call: TRBV6-5; j_call: TRBJ2-2; clone_size: .; cdr3_nt: TGTGCCAGCAGTTACGTCTGGACACCGAACACCGGGGAGCTGTTTTTT; cdr3_aa: CASSYVWTPNTGELFF